Presented here are 13 T cell receptor beta chains from one specimen sequenced in a study of spatial heterogeneity in lung cancer. Study-wide results and caveats: One measure, the expanded intratumoral alpha and beta TCR count, tracked tumor mutation counts.

TCRdb ran MiXCR on the 5' RACE reads and lists one entry per CDR3 protein. There are roughly 8,400 distinct CDR3 sequences in the sample; around 13% occur only once, and roughly 11% lies in the top ten. The time point: sample taken at primary tumor resection. Their cognate antigens are unknown. Sequenced here: lung tumor tissue, sampled at surgery. The receptors derive from a male donor with early-stage non-small cell lung cancer.

This clonotype was detected ten times or more. This beta chain slipped into a library made for alpha chains as a stray read, so its size is not meaningful. V gene TRBV6-5 combines with J gene TRBJ2-1, with 9 bases matching TRBD2. The CDR3 covers 16 residues. Germline V CDR1 and CDR2: MNHEY, SVGAGI. V shed 6 bases, J shed 0 bases, and the junction held 6 bases outside the gene matches. The CDR3 DNA is TGTGCCAGCAGGCGACTAGCGGAGAGCTCCTACAATGAGCAGTTCTTC. Amino acid sequence: CASRRLAESSYNEQFF.

Relative to its sample, this clonotype is medium-sized. This beta chain turned up in a library designed for alpha chains; as an off-target read, its abundance says little. The V call is TRBV5-1, the J call TRBJ2-5; 12 bases are shared with TRBD2. The length of the CDR3 is 14 residues. The germline V gene encodes CDR1 SGHRS and CDR2 YFSETQ. J gave up 4 bases and V 4 bases, and 2 bases lay outside the gene matches. The CDR3 loop reads CASSPGLAGETQYF. The CDR3 DNA reads TGCGCCAGCAGCCCGGGACTAGCGGGAGAGACCCAGTACTTC.

By sample fraction, this clonotype is medium-sized. The size of this beta chain means little, since it is a stray read in a library made for alpha chains. This sequence joins TRBV6-1 and TRBJ2-6; 7 nucleotides match TRBD1. CDR1 and CDR2 (germline): MNHNS, SASEGT. CDR3 length: 19 residues. J lost 0 bases, V lost 4 bases, and 12 bases had no gene match. CDR3 region: CASSARQGYTLSGANVLTF. In DNA form, the CDR3 reads TGTGCCAGCAGTGCCAGACAGGGTTATACCCTCTCTGGGGCCAACGTCCTGACTTTC.

This clonotype is medium-sized in the sample. This beta chain is off target for a library built for alpha chains, so its abundance means little. This chain joins TRBV2 and TRBJ1-6, with TRBD1 matching 7 bases. This CDR3 has 15 amino acids. After removal of 6 bases from V and 9 bases from J, the junction contained 11 bases not matched to a gene. Germline CDR1 SNHLY, CDR2 FYNNEI. CDR3 residues: CASRIDDRDFSPLHF. The CDR3 nucleotides read TGTGCCAGCAGAATAGATGACAGGGACTTTTCACCCCTCCACTTT.

In its sample, this clonotype was seen many times. This beta chain was picked up by a library intended for alpha chains and is off target, so its count carries little meaning. The chain joins TRBV20-1 to TRBJ2-1; TRBD2 agrees at 10 bases. Germline lookup yields CDR1 DFQATT and CDR2 SNEGSKA (reference sequence). This CDR3 contains 15 residues. The V and J ends lost 2 bases and 6 bases, in that order; junction bases with no gene match: 7. DNA for the CDR3: TGCAGTGCTAGATGGGCTAGCGGGAGCGGCAATGAGCAGTTCTTC. It is translated as CSARWASGSGNEQFF.

Sample share makes this clonotype medium-sized. This beta chain is a stray read from a library made for alpha chains; its abundance is not meaningful. This chain uses TRBV5-1 with TRBJ2-2; 10 bases are a match to TRBD1. Looked up from germline, CDR1 is SGHRS and CDR2 is YFSETQ. This CDR3 spans 15 amino acids. The junction had 4 bases not matched to a gene; V was cut back by 3 bases and J by 5 bases. DNA for the CDR3: TGCGCCAGCAGCTCCGGGACAGGGGAAACCGGGGAGCTGTTTTTT. Its protein is CASSSGTGETGELFF.

This clonotype was observed a handful of times. Little can be read into the size of this beta chain, an off-target read in a library designed for alpha chains. The chain combines TRBV29-1 with TRBJ2-7, with D uncertain. The CDR3 covers 13 residues. Between the trimmed V and J ends, which lost 8 bases and 5 bases, there was a span of 19 bases. Germline V gene data show CDR1 as SQVTM and CDR2 as ANQGSEA. CDR3 coding DNA: TGCAGCTCCGTAAATAAGGGAACGCACGAGCAGTACTTC. It is translated as CSSVNKGTHEQYF.

As regards this clonotype: A library made for alpha chains picked up this beta chain off target, so its size means little. The chain recombines TRBV6-1 with TRBJ2-3, with a possible D match to TRBD2 (6 bases). CDR3 length: 16 residues. Germline V gene lookup returns CDR1 MNHNS and CDR2 SASEGT. V shed 4 bases and J shed 2 bases, with 16 bases lying between them. CDR3 nucleotide sequence: TGTGCCAGCAGTGGGCCGGGACTCCAGGCCACAGATACGCAGTATTTT. This translates into CASSGPGLQATDTQYF.

Points on this clonotype: Being off target in a library aimed at alpha chains, this beta chain has a size of little meaning. V usage is TRBV12-3 or TRBV12-4 and J usage is TRBJ2-1; 9 bases align to TRBD2. V gave up 5 bases and J gave up 9 bases; unmatched junction bases: 8. This CDR3 is 14 amino acids long. CDR3 nucleotide sequence: TGTGCCAGCAGTCCGGGACTAGCAGTTGGTGAGCAGTTCTTC. Amino acids: CASSPGLAVGEQFF.

This clonotype was detected ten times or more. This beta chain appears as a stray read in a library generated for alpha chains; its size is not informative. The chain carries TRBV28 and TRBJ1-2; D is uncertain. V lost 7 bases and J 5 bases, leaving 20 bases between the germline ends. The germline V gene has CDR1 MDHEN and CDR2 SYDVKM. The CDR3 consists of 15 residues. The CDR3 loop reads CASTIPAEGRYGYTF. The CDR3 nucleotides are TGTGCCAGCACCATTCCCGCGGAGGGCCGATATGGCTACACCTTC.

This clonotype is classed as medium-sized. Being off target in a library aimed at alpha chains, this beta chain has a size of little meaning. The chain combines TRBV5-1 with TRBJ2-1; 13 bases align to TRBD2. Germline V gene sequence: CDR1 SGHRS, CDR2 YFSETQ. The V gene end was trimmed by 1 base and the J gene end by 6 bases; junction bases not matched to a gene: 7. The CDR3 runs 17 residues. The CDR3 bases are TGCGCCAGCAGCTTGTTACCCGGGACTAGCGGGATCAATGAGCAGTTCTTC. Protein: CASSLLPGTSGINEQFF.

This clonotype was recorded at least ten times. This beta chain came through as a stray read in a library set up for alpha chains, and its size says little. The chain joins TRBV9 to TRBJ1-2, with D maybe TRBD1 (6 bases). Per the germline V gene, CDR1 is SGDLS and CDR2 is YYNGEE. Trimming cost V 4 bases and J 1 base, with 11 bases left between them. This CDR3 spans 14 amino acids. As DNA, the CDR3 is TGTGCCAGCAGCCCAGGGGACAATAACTATGGCTACACCTTC. Amino acid sequence: CASSPGDNNYGYTF.

This clonotype has a count of ten or more. The library was built for alpha chains, so this beta chain is an off-target read and its size means little. V usage is TRBV4-1 and J usage is TRBJ1-1; TRBD1 matches 9 bases. Per germline, CDR1 MGHRA and CDR2 YSYEKL. The ends lost 4 bases at V and 2 bases at J; junction bases unmatched: 5. The CDR3 has 15 amino acids. The CDR3 DNA reads as TGCGCCAGCAGCCGTACAGGGGGCTTAAACACTGAAGCTTTCTTT. Its protein product is CASSRTGGLNTEAFF.